A selection of T cell receptor beta chains follows, all from one sample in a study of blood T cell repertoires in COVID-19. TCRdb's copy holds only in-frame clones and misses some; the assay was immunoSEQ multiplex PCR. Here the sample spans some 160,000 clones, more than 75% being singletons. Sequenced input: PBMCs or T cells enriched from blood (not recorded which). The receptors originated from a woman aged 45-59 years who had recovered from COVID-19. CDR3s include the opening cysteine and the closing phenylalanine or tryptophan. A D gene is named only where the DNA matches it firmly. Clone size is shown for a subset of rows, as once, few, many or a class of expanded clone.

len: 14; j_gene: TRBJ1-6; d_gene: TRBD1; v_gene: TRBV5-6; abundance: once; CDR3aa: CASRGRDRYSPLHF; CDR3nt: TGTGCCAGCCGCGGCCGGGACAGGTACTCACCCCTCCACTTT
len: 14; j_gene: TRBJ1-1; d_gene: -; v_gene: TRBV5-4; abundance: -; CDR3aa: CASSGGAGVTEAFF; CDR3nt: TGTGCCAGCAGTGGGGGGGCAGGGGTCACTGAAGCTTTCTTT
len: 15; j_gene: TRBJ2-5; d_gene: TRBD2; v_gene: TRBV5-1; abundance: once; CDR3aa: CASTLIGGYEETQYF; CDR3nt: TGCGCCAGCACCCTCATCGGGGGGTATGAAGAGACCCAGTACTTC
len: 15; j_gene: TRBJ2-6; d_gene: -; v_gene: TRBV4-3; abundance: -; CDR3aa: CASSPQGSGANVLTF; CDR3nt: TGCGCCAGCAGCCCACAGGGCTCTGGGGCCAACGTCCTGACTTTC
len: 16; j_gene: TRBJ2-5; d_gene: -; v_gene: TRBV6-2/TRBV6-3; abundance: -; CDR3aa: CASSYSARETQETQYF; CDR3nt: TGTGCCAGCAGTTACTCGGCGCGGGAAACCCAAGAGACCCAGTACTTC
len: 13; j_gene: TRBJ2-7; d_gene: -; v_gene: TRBV19; abundance: -; CDR3aa: CASSNGRDYEQYF; CDR3nt: TGTGCCAGTAGTAACGGCAGGGACTACGAGCAGTACTTC
len: 14; j_gene: TRBJ1-3; d_gene: -; v_gene: TRBV29-1; abundance: -; CDR3aa: CSVATDSPGNTIYF; CDR3nt: TGCAGCGTCGCGACGGACAGTCCTGGAAACACCATATATTTT
len: 16; j_gene: TRBJ2-3; d_gene: TRBD2; v_gene: TRBV7-3; abundance: -; CDR3aa: CASSFSAGGSGDTQYF; CDR3nt: TGTGCCAGCAGCTTCTCAGCGGGGGGATCCGGAGATACGCAGTATTTT
len: 16; j_gene: TRBJ2-4; d_gene: -; v_gene: TRBV19; abundance: -; CDR3aa: CASSNRPSGGKNIQYF; CDR3nt: TGTGCCAGTAGTAACAGACCCTCCGGGGGCAAAAACATTCAGTACTTC
len: 16; j_gene: TRBJ2-5; d_gene: TRBD1; v_gene: TRBV7-6; abundance: -; CDR3aa: CASSPTNPTGGKTQYF; CDR3nt: TGTGCCAGCAGCCCGACCAACCCGACAGGGGGTAAGACCCAGTACTTC
len: 15; j_gene: TRBJ2-1; d_gene: TRBD1; v_gene: TRBV30; abundance: -; CDR3aa: CAWSVGGTGLDEQFF; CDR3nt: TGTGCCTGGAGTGTTGGCGGGACAGGTTTGGATGAGCAGTTCTTC
len: 12; j_gene: TRBJ1-4; d_gene: -; v_gene: TRBV19; abundance: -; CDR3aa: CASREGWEKLFF; CDR3nt: TGTGCCAGTAGAGAGGGATGGGAAAAACTGTTTTTT
len: 15; j_gene: TRBJ2-1; d_gene: TRBD2; v_gene: TRBV11-3; abundance: once; CDR3aa: CASSLVVAGDNEQFF; CDR3nt: TGTGCCAGCAGCTTAGTCGTAGCGGGGGACAATGAGCAGTTCTTC
len: 16; j_gene: TRBJ2-3; d_gene: -; v_gene: TRBV5-6; abundance: -; CDR3aa: CASSFRGHTSTDTQYF; CDR3nt: TGTGCCAGCAGCTTTCGTGGGCACACTAGCACAGATACGCAGTATTTT
len: 14; j_gene: TRBJ2-2; d_gene: TRBD2; v_gene: TRBV20-1; abundance: -; CDR3aa: CSASASGGPGELFF; CDR3nt: TGCAGTGCTAGTGCGAGCGGGGGGCCCGGGGAGCTGTTTTTT
len: 17; j_gene: TRBJ2-1; d_gene: -; v_gene: TRBV7-2; abundance: -; CDR3aa: CASSLATGTHGQNEQFF; CDR3nt: TGTGCCAGCAGCTTAGCTACCGGGACACATGGTCAAAATGAGCAGTTCTTC
len: 13; j_gene: TRBJ2-7; d_gene: TRBD1; v_gene: TRBV15; abundance: once; CDR3aa: CATRGQTGYEQYF; CDR3nt: TGTGCCACAAGGGGGCAAACCGGCTACGAGCAGTACTTC
len: 17; j_gene: TRBJ2-2; d_gene: TRBD2; v_gene: TRBV6-1; abundance: once; CDR3aa: CASSETSGGSNTGELFF; CDR3nt: TGTGCCAGCAGTGAGACTAGCGGGGGGTCTAACACCGGGGAGCTGTTTTTT
len: 14; j_gene: TRBJ1-5; d_gene: -; v_gene: TRBV7-8; abundance: -; CDR3aa: CASSLWAGNQPQHF; CDR3nt: TGTGCCAGCAGCTTATGGGCCGGCAATCAGCCCCAGCATTTT
len: 13; j_gene: TRBJ2-7; d_gene: -; v_gene: TRBV7-2; abundance: once; CDR3aa: CASSLDYSPQQYF; CDR3nt: TGTGCCAGCAGCTTAGATTATAGCCCACAGCAGTACTTC
len: 14; j_gene: TRBJ2-2; d_gene: -; v_gene: TRBV10-2; abundance: few; CDR3aa: CASIRGRGTGELFF; CDR3nt: TGCGCCAGCATACGGGGCCGGGGGACCGGGGAGCTGTTTTTT
len: 13; j_gene: TRBJ1-2; d_gene: -; v_gene: TRBV2; abundance: -; CDR3aa: CASSEKGGRGYTF; CDR3nt: TGTGCCAGCAGTGAGAAAGGGGGACGGGGCTACACCTTC
len: 15; j_gene: TRBJ1-1; d_gene: TRBD1; v_gene: TRBV11-1; abundance: -; CDR3aa: CASSGAGQVNTEAFF; CDR3nt: TGTGCCAGCAGTGGAGCGGGACAGGTGAACACTGAAGCTTTCTTT
len: 16; j_gene: TRBJ1-2; d_gene: TRBD1; v_gene: TRBV19; abundance: -; CDR3aa: CASSPLGDREGYGYTF; CDR3nt: TGTGCCAGTAGTCCCCTGGGGGACAGGGAGGGCTATGGCTACACCTTC
len: 12; j_gene: TRBJ2-2; d_gene: -; v_gene: TRBV11-2; abundance: -; CDR3aa: CASSPFTGELFF; CDR3nt: TGTGCCAGCAGCCCTTTCACCGGGGAGCTGTTTTTT
len: 15; j_gene: TRBJ1-2; d_gene: TRBD1; v_gene: TRBV27; abundance: few; CDR3aa: CASSLLGQGAYGYTF; CDR3nt: TGTGCCAGCAGTTTATTGGGACAGGGGGCCTATGGCTACACCTTC
len: 13; j_gene: TRBJ1-2; d_gene: -; v_gene: TRBV5-1; abundance: -; CDR3aa: CASSLVTENGYTF; CDR3nt: TGCGCCAGCAGCTTGGTAACGGAGAATGGCTACACCTTC
len: 14; j_gene: TRBJ1-3; d_gene: -; v_gene: TRBV6-5; abundance: -; CDR3aa: CASSSPREGNTIYF; CDR3nt: TGTGCCAGCAGTTCCCCCCGGGAGGGAAACACCATATATTTT
len: 14; j_gene: TRBJ1-4; d_gene: -; v_gene: TRBV25-1; abundance: -; CDR3aa: CASSEGTSAEKLFF; CDR3nt: TGTGCCAGCAGTGAAGGGACATCGGCTGAAAAACTGTTTTTT
len: 12; j_gene: TRBJ1-1; d_gene: -; v_gene: TRBV7-2; abundance: -; CDR3aa: CASSPFNTEAFF; CDR3nt: TGTGCCAGCAGCCCCTTTAACACTGAAGCTTTCTTT